This entry lists 7 T cell receptor beta chains sequenced from one sample in a study of T-cell reconstitution after alpha-beta-depleted transplantation in children. TCRbeta library construction was performed incorporating unique molecular identifiers. TCRdb recomputed calls from the PCR reads with MiXCR, one row per CDR3 protein. The table lists about 830,000 distinct CDR3 sequences, less than 20% of them singletons. The starting material was PBMCs, mostly from graft donor cells, obtained 360 days after TCRalphabeta/CD19-depleted stem cell transplant. The source is a male patient younger than 18 who had a stem cell transplant for acute lymphoblastic leukemia, so the T cells may come from the graft donor.

This sequence joins TRBV9 and TRBJ2-2, with D perhaps matching TRBD1 (5 bases). Between the trimmed V and J ends, which lost 1 base and 5 bases, there was a span of 15 bases. The CDR3 totals 16 residues. The germline gives CDR1 SGDLS, CDR2 YYNGEE. This CDR3 is CASSVQQGVGTGELFF. CDR3 in DNA: TGTGCCAGCAGCGTACAGCAGGGCGTTGGGACCGGGGAGCTGTTTTTT. The full variable domain, in which reference TRBV9 and TRBJ2-2 provide the parts outside the CDR3, is DSGVTQTPKHLITATGQRVTLRCSPRSGDLSVYWYQQSLDQGLQFLIQYYNGEERAKGNILERFSAQQFPDLHSELNLSSLELGDSALYFCASSVQQGVGTGELFFGEGSRLTVL.

This clonotype was observed a handful of times. The CDR3 coding sequence is TGTGCCAGCAGCCTCCTGGACGTTGAAAAACTGTTTTTT. Protein product: CASSLLDVEKLFF. The V and J genes are TRBV3-1 and TRBJ1-4, with D unresolved. Germline CDR1 and CDR2: LGHDT and YNNKEL (reference sequence). The CDR3 is 13 residues long. Trimming took 4 bases from V and 7 from J, leaving 10 bases between them. The variable domain in full, completed from reference TRBV3-1 and TRBJ1-4, reads DTAVSQTPKYLVTQMGNDKSIKCEQNLGHDTMYWYKQDSKKFLKIMFSYNNKELIINETVPNRFSPKSPDKAHLNLHINSLELGDSAVYFCASSLLDVEKLFFGSGTQLSVL.

This clonotype has at least ten counts. This rearrangement joins TRBV5-1 to TRBJ2-1, with 7 positions matching TRBD1. The CDR3 covers 14 residues. CDR1 and CDR2 (germline): SGHRS, YFSETQ. The V and J ends lost 7 bases and 0 bases, in that order; junction bases with no gene match: 4. The CDR3 reads CASRDSDSYNEQFF. DNA for the CDR3: TGCGCCAGCCGGGACAGCGACTCCTACAATGAGCAGTTCTTC.

V gene TRBV6-1 combines with J gene TRBJ2-7; 9 positions agree with TRBD1. The CDR3 runs 14 residues. The junction had 8 bases not matched to a gene; V was cut back by 6 bases and J by 5 bases. CDR1 is MNHNS, CDR2 SASEGT, per germline. The chain's CDR3 is CASRDRDRDHEQYF. The DNA of the CDR3 is TGTGCCAGCAGGGACCGGGACAGGGACCACGAGCAGTACTTC.

This clonotype has just a few counts. This chain uses TRBV11-2 with TRBJ2-1; unclear D gene. The germline V and J ends were trimmed by 7 bases and 0 bases, with 10 bases remaining between them. CDR3 length: 14 amino acids. Germline CDR1 and CDR2: SGHAT and FQNNGV. DNA for the CDR3: TGTGCCAGCAACGGAGCGAGCTCCTACAATGAGCAGTTCTTC. It is translated as CASNGASSYNEQFF.

In this sample, this clonotype turned up once. Here the CDR3 reads CASSVASRTDTQYF. CDR3 DNA sequence: TGTGCCAGCAGCGTAGCTAGCCGCACAGATACGCAGTATTTT. The chain has TRBV9 and TRBJ2-3, with D maybe TRBD2 (5 bases). CDR1 is SGDLS and CDR2 is YYNGEE in the germline V gene. The V gene lost 0 bases and the J gene lost 1 base, with 6 bases spanning the gap. The CDR3 totals 14 residues.

The chain employs TRBV7-3 and TRBJ2-1, with 12 positions matching TRBD2. V shed 4 bases, J shed 4 bases, and the junction held 5 bases outside the gene matches. Germline-derived CDR1 and CDR2 are SGHTA and FQGTGA. The CDR3 is made up of 16 amino acids. The CDR3 sequence is CASSSPSGRGYNEQFF. The CDR3 nucleotides read TGTGCCAGCAGCTCTCCTAGCGGGAGGGGTTACAATGAGCAGTTCTTC. Full variable domain (missing parts from reference TRBV7-3 and TRBJ2-1): GAGVSQTPSNKVTEKGKYVELRCDPISGHTALYWYRQSLGQGPEFLIYFQGTGAADDSGLPNDRFFAVRPEGSVSTLKIQRTERGDSAVYLCASSSPSGRGYNEQFFGPGTRLTVL.